This T cell receptor (beta chain) was sequenced in a study of cytomegalovirus exposure and HLA in healthy donors. Study-level background: Around 180 million T cells yielded 100 million or so unique TCR beta sequences in earlier analysis.

This clone was counted a few times. Its antigen is not identified. This CDR3 spans 15 amino acids. Trimming at V came to 3 bases and at J to 6 bases, leaving 6 bases not matched to a gene. Germline CDR1 reads MDHEN; CDR2 reads SYDVKM. The PCR was carried out with 60 Vbeta primers and 13 Jbeta primers. Profiling relied on immunoSEQ multiplex PCR, and the TCRdb table lists in-frame clones only, not all of them. The profile shows around 190,000 clones, approximately 86% of them singletons. General study findings and limits: Researchers catalogued over 150 TCR beta chains as cytomegalovirus-associated. It was reported that the classifier diagnosed cytomegalovirus status with high specificity and sensitivity in both the original and validation cohorts.

Sequencing input: PBMCs. The chain recombines TRBV28 with TRBJ1-3, with TRBD1 matching over 9 bases. This receptor was taken from a woman in her 30s in good health and CMV-seronegative. The CDR3 DNA reads TGTGCCAGCAGTTTGTACAGGGGGCGAGAAAACACCATATATTTT. As protein: CASSLYRGRENTIYF.